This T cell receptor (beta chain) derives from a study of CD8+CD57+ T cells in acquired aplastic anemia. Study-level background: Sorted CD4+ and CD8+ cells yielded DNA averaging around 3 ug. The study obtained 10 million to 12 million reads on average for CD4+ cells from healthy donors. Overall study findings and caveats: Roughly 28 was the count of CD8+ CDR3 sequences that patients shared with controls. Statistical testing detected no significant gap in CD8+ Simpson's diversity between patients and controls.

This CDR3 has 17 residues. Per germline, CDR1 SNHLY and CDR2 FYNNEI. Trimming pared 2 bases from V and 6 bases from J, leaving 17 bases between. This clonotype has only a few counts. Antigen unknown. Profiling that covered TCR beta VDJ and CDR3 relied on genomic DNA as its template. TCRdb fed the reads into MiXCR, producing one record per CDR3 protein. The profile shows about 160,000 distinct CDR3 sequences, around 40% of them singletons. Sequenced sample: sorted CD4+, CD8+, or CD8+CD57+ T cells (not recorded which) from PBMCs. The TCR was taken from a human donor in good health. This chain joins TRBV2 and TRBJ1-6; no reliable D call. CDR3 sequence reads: CASSETRPAWPNSPLHF. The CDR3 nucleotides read TGTGCCAGCAGTGAAACGAGGCCCGCGTGGCCTAATTCACCCCTCCACTTT. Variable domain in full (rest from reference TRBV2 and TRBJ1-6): EPEVTQTPSHQVTQMGQEVILRCVPISNHLYFYWYRQILGQKVEFLVSFYNNEISEKSEIFDDQFSVERPDGSNFTLKIRSTKLEDSAMYFCASSETRPAWPNSPLHFGNGTRLTVT.